Each of the 15 T cell receptor beta chains below was sequenced from the same sample in a study of shared clonotypes between healthy human individuals. Some clones are missing from TCRdb's copy, which holds only in-frame ones; the method was immunoSEQ multiplex PCR. The table shows about 2,500,000 clones, with about 92% occurring only once. The sequencing sample was made of naive CD4+ T cells sorted from blood. The subset denotes: CD45RA+ positively selected. Receptors were obtained from a man aged 18 to 30 in good health.

This rearrangement joins TRBV5-6 to TRBJ2-4, with 9 bases matching TRBD1. V lost 4 bases to trimming and J lost 9 bases; unmatched junction nucleotides: 17. This CDR3 is 17 amino acids long. The V gene's germline CDR1 is SGHDT and CDR2 YYEEEE. For the CDR3, the DNA is TGTGCCAGCAGCACCACAGCAGGGACAGGGTATGATGGCATTCAGTACTTC. This gives the protein CASSTTAGTGYDGIQYF.

The chain combines TRBV19 with TRBJ2-5; 14 positions match TRBD2. The CDR3 has 16 amino acids. Germline trimming cut 5 bases from V and 2 bases from J; bases unmatched to any gene: 4. CDR1 and CDR2 from the germline V gene are LNHDA and SQIVND (reference sequence). CDR3 region: CASSRLAGGAQETQYF. The DNA for the CDR3 is TGTGCCAGTAGTCGACTAGCGGGAGGGGCTCAAGAGACCCAGTACTTC.

Turning to this clone: Other nucleotide sequences in the sample specify the same CDR3. CDR3 residues: CASSGGTSQETQYF. The CDR3 nucleotides are TGTGCCAGCAGCGGGGGGACTAGCCAAGAGACCCAGTACTTC. V gene TRBV5-4 combines with J gene TRBJ2-5; 8 nucleotides align to TRBD2. Germline V gives CDR1 SGHNT, CDR2 YYREEE (reference sequence). The CDR3 contains 14 residues. V shed 4 bases and J 1 base; nucleotides not matched to a gene: 3.

This chain uses TRBV5-6 with TRBJ2-1, with 7 bases matching TRBD2. In germline, CDR1 is SGHDT, CDR2 YYEEEE. The CDR3 totals 15 residues. V lost 3 bases and J lost 0; bases outside the gene matches: 3. The CDR3 region has the DNA TGTGCCAGCAGCTGGGGACTAACCTCCTACAATGAGCAGTTCTTC. Its translation is CASSWGLTSYNEQFF.

The V call is TRBV6-1, the J call TRBJ1-2; D is undetermined. Trimming left V 4 bases short and J 6 bases short, with 12 bases between. Germline CDR1 MNHNS, CDR2 SASEGT. This CDR3 spans 13 amino acids. CDR3 coding DNA: TGTGCCAGCAGTGCCGGCTATGGGGATGGCTACACCTTC. This gives the protein CASSAGYGDGYTF.

The table lists this clone with a count of one. The chain has TRBV10-1 and TRBJ2-1; 7 bases are a match to TRBD1. This CDR3 comprises 10 residues. Germline CDR1 reads WNHNN; CDR2 reads SYGVQD (reference sequence). The CDR3 loop is CETGLYEQFF. In nucleotides, the CDR3 is TGCGAGACAGGGCTCTATGAGCAGTTCTTC.

This clone was counted between two and nine times. This chain links TRBV9 with TRBJ2-7; 9 bases are a match to TRBD2. The CDR3 spans 16 residues. V gave up 4 bases and J gave up 2 bases; unmatched junction bases: 10. The germline V gene encodes CDR1 SGDLS and CDR2 YYNGEE. The CDR3 loop is CASSPPLSSGTYEQYF. CDR3 nucleotides: TGTGCCAGCAGCCCACCCCTGTCTAGCGGGACCTACGAGCAGTACTTC.

The chain joins TRBV29-1 to TRBJ1-1; D is undetermined. Germline V gene data show CDR1 as SQVTM and CDR2 as ANQGSEA. V lost 7 bases to trimming and J lost 3 bases, with 12 bases between them. This CDR3 contains 12 residues. Written as DNA, the CDR3 is TGCAGCGCCGGGGAGTTTTACACTGAAGCTTTCTTT. Amino acid sequence: CSAGEFYTEAFF.

The chain links TRBV4-1 to TRBJ1-1; TRBD1 is a possible D gene (6 bases). V was clipped by 1 base and J by 7 bases, with 10 bases between them. The CDR3 consists of 13 residues. CDR1 and CDR2 (germline): MGHRA, YSYEKL. The CDR3 coding sequence is TGCGCCAGCAGCCAAGCGGGGGCTGTTGAAGCTTTCTTT. Translating gives CASSQAGAVEAFF.

The rearrangement uses TRBV18 and TRBJ2-5; 10 bases are a match to TRBD2. Per the germline V gene, CDR1 is KGHSH and CDR2 is LQKENI. This CDR3 has 16 residues. V dropped 5 bases and J dropped 1; count of bases not matched to a gene: 7. CDR3 sequence reads: CASSSGLAGVQETQYF. Here the CDR3 DNA reads TGTGCCAGCTCATCGGGTCTAGCGGGAGTCCAAGAGACCCAGTACTTC.

V gene TRBV5-6 combines with J gene TRBJ2-2; a weak D match, TRBD1 (5 bases). The germline V gene has CDR1 SGHDT and CDR2 YYEEEE. The CDR3 contains 15 residues. V dropped 2 bases and J dropped 3 bases, with 11 bases sitting between them. The CDR3 loop is CASSFSNRYTGELFF. The CDR3 bases are TGTGCCAGCAGCTTTTCGAACAGGTACACCGGGGAGCTGTTTTTT.

Concerning this clone itself: The sample holds other DNA sequences that translate to the same CDR3. This rearrangement joins TRBV15 to TRBJ1-4; D is undetermined. CDR3 length equals 15 residues. The V and J ends lost 0 bases and 2 bases respectively, with 7 bases between them. Germline V CDR1 and CDR2: LNHNV, YYDKDF (reference sequence). The CDR3 nucleotides are TGTGCCACCAGCAGAGATCGTGCGACTAATGAAAAACTGTTTTTT. This sequence encodes CATSRDRATNEKLFF.

The chain employs TRBV11-2 and TRBJ1-3; D ambiguous. The V end was cut by 4 bases, the J end by 0 bases, with 10 bases between. CDR1 and CDR2 from the germline V gene are SGHAT and FQNNGV. There are 15 residues in the CDR3. The CDR3 here is CASSSTDNSGNTIYF. The DNA for the CDR3 is TGTGCCAGCAGCTCAACAGACAACTCTGGAAACACCATATATTTT.

The V gene is TRBV11-2, the J gene TRBJ1-3; unclear D gene. The CDR3 loop spans 16 amino acids. Germline loops: CDR1 SGHAT, CDR2 FQNNGV. V was clipped by 6 bases and J by 4 bases, with 19 bases between them. The CDR3, as DNA: TGTGCCAGCAGTCCCCCCGGGAGGCTGGGCGGAAACACCATATATTTT. Translated: CASSPPGRLGGNTIYF.

V is TRBV30 and J is TRBJ2-3; D is unclear. The CDR3 runs 15 residues. The germline V and J ends were trimmed by 0 bases and 1 base, with 11 bases remaining between them. The germline gives CDR1 GTSNPN, CDR2 SVGIG (reference sequence). CDR3 coding DNA: TGTGCCTGGAGTGTACGGGTAGTTGGCACAGATACGCAGTATTTT. Encoded protein: CAWSVRVVGTDTQYF. Full variable domain (outside the CDR3, taken from reference TRBV30 and TRBJ2-3): SQTIHQWPATLVQPVGSPLSLECTVEGTSNPNLYWYRQAAGRGLQLLFYSVGIGQISSEVPQNLSASRPQDRQFILSSKKLLLSDSGFYLCAWSVRVVGTDTQYFGPGTRLTVL.